This T cell receptor beta chain is from a study of cytomegalovirus exposure and HLA in healthy donors. General study results and limits: Researchers left out some V segments, among them TRBV6-2 and TRBV6-3, as indistinguishable.

On this clone: No antigen is known for it.

The V and J ends lost 4 bases and 2 bases respectively, with 9 bases between them. The CDR3 extends over 13 amino acids. PCR was performed using 60 Vbeta and 13 Jbeta primers. Using immunoSEQ multiplex PCR, the repertoire was profiled, and TCRdb retains in-frame clones only, with some absent. The sample contains roughly 200,000 clones, about four fifths of which appear only once. This clonotype originated in a female donor in good health and CMV-seronegative. The rearrangement links TRBV23-1 to TRBJ2-7; possibly TRBD1 for D (6 bases). TRBV23-1 is classed as an ORF, of uncertain function. The sample comprised PBMCs. CDR3 protein: CASSPGHPYEQYF. The CDR3 DNA reads as TGCGCCAGCAGTCCGGGACACCCCTACGAGCAGTACTTC.